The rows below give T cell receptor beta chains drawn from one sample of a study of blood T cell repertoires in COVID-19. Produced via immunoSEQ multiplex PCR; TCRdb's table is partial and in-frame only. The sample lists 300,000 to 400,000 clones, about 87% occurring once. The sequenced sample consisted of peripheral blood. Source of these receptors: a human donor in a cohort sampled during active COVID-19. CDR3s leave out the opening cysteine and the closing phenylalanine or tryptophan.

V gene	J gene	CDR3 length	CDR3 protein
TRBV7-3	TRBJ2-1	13	ASSLVVGRDNEQF
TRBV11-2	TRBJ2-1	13	ASSSLRGTNNEQF
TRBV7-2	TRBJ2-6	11	ASSYEWANVLT
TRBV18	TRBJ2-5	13	ASSPATDGGETQY
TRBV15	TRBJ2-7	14	ATSRDTTGGSYEQY
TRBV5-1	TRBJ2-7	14	ASSPRSSGSPYEQY
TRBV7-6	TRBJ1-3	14	ASSLYSGWSGNTIY
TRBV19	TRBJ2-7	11	ASSLGTPNEQY
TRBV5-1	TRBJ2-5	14	ASSLARAGGTETQY
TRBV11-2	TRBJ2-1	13	ASSFGGASYNEQF
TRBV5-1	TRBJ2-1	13	ASSLPLAGGDEQF
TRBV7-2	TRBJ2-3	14	ASSLGRGGIGDTQY
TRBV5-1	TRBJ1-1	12	ASSHKLRGTEAF
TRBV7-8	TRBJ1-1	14	ASSPRRTGPNTEAF
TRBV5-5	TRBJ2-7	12	ASSFLPGTYEQY
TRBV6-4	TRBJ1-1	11	ASRTEVNTEAF
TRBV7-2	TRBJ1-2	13	ASSPGGQGGYGYT
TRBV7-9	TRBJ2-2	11	ASSSGGTGELF
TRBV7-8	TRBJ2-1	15	ASTLDIYEYSYNEQF
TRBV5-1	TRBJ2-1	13	ASSPGLAGPNEQF
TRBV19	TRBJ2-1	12	ASRTRQGRNEQF
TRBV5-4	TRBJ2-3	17	ASSLAGLAGLGGTDTQY
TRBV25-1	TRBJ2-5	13	ASSLLAGGKETQY
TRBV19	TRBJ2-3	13	ASSIGDRGTDTQY
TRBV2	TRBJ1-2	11	ASSDRQNYGYT
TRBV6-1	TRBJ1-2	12	ASSRDRVNYGYT
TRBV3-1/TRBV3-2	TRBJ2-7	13	ASSQAPASGYEQY
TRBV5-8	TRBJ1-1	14	ASSPRGPLMNTEAF
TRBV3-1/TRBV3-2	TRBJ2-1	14	ASSQALTGGQNEQF
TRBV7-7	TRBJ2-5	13	ASSLRESDFTTQY
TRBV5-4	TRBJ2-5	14	ASSLAGGRGGETQY
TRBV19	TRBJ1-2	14	ASSSSSDRDNYGYT
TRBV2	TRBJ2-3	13	ASSDLSGRGDTQY
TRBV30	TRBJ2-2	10	AWSVGRGELF
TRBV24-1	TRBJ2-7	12	ATQGQDNSYEQY
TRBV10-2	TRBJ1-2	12	ASLPGRGAEGYT
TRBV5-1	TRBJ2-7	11	ASSLDTSYEQY
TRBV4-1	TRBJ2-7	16	ASSQDRLAGGIAYEQY
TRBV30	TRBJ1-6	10	AWGQGNSPLH
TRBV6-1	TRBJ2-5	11	ASSEVAQETQY
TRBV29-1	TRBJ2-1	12	SVDDENTYNEQF
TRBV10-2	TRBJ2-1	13	ASSLTSGRDGEQF
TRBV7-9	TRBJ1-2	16	ASSFRATGTGRHYGYT
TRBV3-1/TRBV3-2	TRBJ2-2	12	ASSQTANTGELF
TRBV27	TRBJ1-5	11	ASSPLLYQPQH
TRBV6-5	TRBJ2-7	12	ASTVPGSRYEQY
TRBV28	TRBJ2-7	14	ASSTPSQGASYEQY
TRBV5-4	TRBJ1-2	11	ASTRDRAYGYT
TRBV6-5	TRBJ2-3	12	ASKIAGGTDTQY